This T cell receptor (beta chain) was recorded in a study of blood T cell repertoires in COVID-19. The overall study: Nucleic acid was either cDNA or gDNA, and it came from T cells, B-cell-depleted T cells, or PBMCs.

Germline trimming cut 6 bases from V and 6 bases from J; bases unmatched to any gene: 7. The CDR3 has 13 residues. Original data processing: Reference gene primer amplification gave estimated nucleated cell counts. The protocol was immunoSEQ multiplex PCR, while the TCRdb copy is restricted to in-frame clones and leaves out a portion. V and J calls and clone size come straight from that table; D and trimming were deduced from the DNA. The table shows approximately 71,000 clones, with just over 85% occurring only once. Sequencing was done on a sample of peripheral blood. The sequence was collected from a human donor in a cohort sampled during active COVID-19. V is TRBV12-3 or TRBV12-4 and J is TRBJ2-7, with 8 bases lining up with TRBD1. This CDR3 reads CASSRQDRGEQYF. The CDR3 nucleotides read TGTGCCAGCAGCCGCCAAGACAGGGGCGAGCAGTACTTC.